This T cell receptor (beta chain) is from a study of identical twins. Study results and limitations: Analyses based on zero insertions could be partly confounded by invariant MAIT and iNKT cells. Twins showed weaker excess sharing in their beta out-of-frame sequences.

One entry per CDR3 protein, called by TCRdb with MiXCR from the 5' RACE reads. The sample lists 700,000 or so distinct CDR3 sequences; over 8.5% were seen once. This CDR3 has 14 residues. Between the trimmed V and J ends, which lost 6 bases and 10 bases, there was a span of 19 bases. Germline V gene lookup returns CDR1 MNHNS and CDR2 SASEGT. As for this clonotype: Its antigen is unknown.

These data are also associated with another study on yellow fever vaccine responses in identical twins.

V gene TRBV6-1 combines with J gene TRBJ2-4; D might be TRBD1 or TRBD2, each matching 5 bases. The sequence was collected from a woman in her late teens or twenties in good health. The sequenced sample was PBMCs. The CDR3, as DNA: TGTGCCAGCAGCATCTCGACTGAGGGGCATATTCAGTACTTC. Protein product: CASSISTEGHIQYF.